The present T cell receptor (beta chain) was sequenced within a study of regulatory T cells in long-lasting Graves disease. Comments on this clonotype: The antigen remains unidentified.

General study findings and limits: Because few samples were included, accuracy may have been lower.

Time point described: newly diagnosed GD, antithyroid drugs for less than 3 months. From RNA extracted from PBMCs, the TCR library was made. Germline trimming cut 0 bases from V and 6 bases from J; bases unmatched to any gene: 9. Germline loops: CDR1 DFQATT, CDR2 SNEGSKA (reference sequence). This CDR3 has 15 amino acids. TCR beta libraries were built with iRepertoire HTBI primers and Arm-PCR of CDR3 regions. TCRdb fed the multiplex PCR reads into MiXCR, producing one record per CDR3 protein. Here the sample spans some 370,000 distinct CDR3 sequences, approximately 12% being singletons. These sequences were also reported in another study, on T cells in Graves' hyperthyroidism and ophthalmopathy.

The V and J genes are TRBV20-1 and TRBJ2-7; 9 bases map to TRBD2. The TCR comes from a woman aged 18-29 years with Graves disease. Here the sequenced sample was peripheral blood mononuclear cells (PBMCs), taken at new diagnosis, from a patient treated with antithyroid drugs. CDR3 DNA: TGCAGTGCTAGAGATCGGTCCGGACTAGCGCGCGAGCAGTACTTC. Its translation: CSARDRSGLAREQYF.